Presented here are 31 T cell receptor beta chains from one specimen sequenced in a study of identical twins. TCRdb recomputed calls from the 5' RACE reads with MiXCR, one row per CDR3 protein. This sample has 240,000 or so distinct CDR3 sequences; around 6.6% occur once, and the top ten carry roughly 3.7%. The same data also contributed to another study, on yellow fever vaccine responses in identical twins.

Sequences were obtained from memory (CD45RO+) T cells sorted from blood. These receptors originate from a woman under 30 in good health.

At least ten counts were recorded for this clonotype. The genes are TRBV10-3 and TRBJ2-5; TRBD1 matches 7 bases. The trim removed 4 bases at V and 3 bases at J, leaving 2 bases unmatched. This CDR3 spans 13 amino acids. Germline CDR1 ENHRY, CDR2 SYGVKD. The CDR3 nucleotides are TGTGCCATCAGTGCCGGGACAGAAGAGACCCAGTACTTC. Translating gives CAISAGTEETQYF.

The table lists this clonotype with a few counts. The CDR3 region has the DNA TGTGCCAGCAGCCAGACAGGGGATAACACTGAAGCTTTCTTT. Translating it yields CASSQTGDNTEAFF. V usage is TRBV6-6 and J usage is TRBJ1-1, with 8 bases lining up with TRBD1. Germline CDR1 is MNHNY and CDR2 is SVGAGI (reference sequence). The CDR3 extends over 14 amino acids. J lost 2 bases, V lost 6 bases, and 5 bases had no gene match.

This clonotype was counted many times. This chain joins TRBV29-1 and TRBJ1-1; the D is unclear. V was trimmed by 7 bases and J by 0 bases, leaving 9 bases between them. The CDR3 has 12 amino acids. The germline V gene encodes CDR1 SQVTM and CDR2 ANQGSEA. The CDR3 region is CSGHNMNTEAFF. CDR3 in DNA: TGCAGCGGACACAACATGAACACTGAAGCTTTCTTT.

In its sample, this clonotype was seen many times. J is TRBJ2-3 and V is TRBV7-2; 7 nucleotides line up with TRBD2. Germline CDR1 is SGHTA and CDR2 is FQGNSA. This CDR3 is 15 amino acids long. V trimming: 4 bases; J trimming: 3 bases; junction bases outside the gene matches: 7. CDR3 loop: CASSSVAGPTDTQYF. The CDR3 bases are TGTGCCAGCAGCTCAGTAGCGGGTCCAACAGATACGCAGTATTTT.

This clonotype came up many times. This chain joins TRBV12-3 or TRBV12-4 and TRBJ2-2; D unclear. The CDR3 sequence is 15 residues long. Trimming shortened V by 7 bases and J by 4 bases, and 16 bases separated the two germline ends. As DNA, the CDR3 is TGTGCCAGCACTCGAAGTAGTAGTGGCACCGGGGAGCTGTTTTTT. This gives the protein CASTRSSSGTGELFF.

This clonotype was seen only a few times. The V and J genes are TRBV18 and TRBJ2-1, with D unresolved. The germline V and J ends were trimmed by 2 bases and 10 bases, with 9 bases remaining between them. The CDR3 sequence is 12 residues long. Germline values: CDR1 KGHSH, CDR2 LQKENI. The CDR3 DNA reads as TGTGCCAGCTCACCATCTATTGGCGAGCAGTTCTTC. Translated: CASSPSIGEQFF.

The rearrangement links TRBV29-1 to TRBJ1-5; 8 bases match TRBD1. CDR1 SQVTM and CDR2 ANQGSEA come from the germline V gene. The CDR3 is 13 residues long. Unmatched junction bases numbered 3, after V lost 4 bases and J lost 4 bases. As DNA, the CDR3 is TGCAGCGTTGGACAGGGGTCAAATCAGCCCCAGCATTTT. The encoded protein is CSVGQGSNQPQHF.

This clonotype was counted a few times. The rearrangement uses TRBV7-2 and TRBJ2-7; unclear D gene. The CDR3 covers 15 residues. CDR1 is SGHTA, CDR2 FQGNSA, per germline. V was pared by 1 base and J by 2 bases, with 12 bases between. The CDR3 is CASSLVVRNTYEQYF. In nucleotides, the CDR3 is TGTGCCAGCAGCTTAGTGGTGCGTAACACCTACGAGCAGTACTTC.

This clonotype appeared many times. The CDR3 here is CATKRGPDTDTQYF. The CDR3 DNA sequence: TGCGCCACCAAACGGGGGCCAGACACAGATACGCAGTATTTT. The gene calls are TRBV5-1 and TRBJ2-3; D assignment may be TRBD1 or TRBD2 (6 bases each). CDR3 length: 14 residues. Germline lookup yields CDR1 SGHRS and CDR2 YFSETQ. V was trimmed by 9 bases and J by 2 bases, leaving 16 bases between them. Together with reference TRBV5-1 and TRBJ2-3, the CDR3 gives the full variable domain: KAGVTQTPRYLIKTRGQQVTLSCSPISGHRSVSWYQQTPGQGLQFLFEYFSETQRNKGNFPGRFSGRQFSNSRSEMNVSTLELGDSALYLCATKRGPDTDTQYFGPGTRLTVL.

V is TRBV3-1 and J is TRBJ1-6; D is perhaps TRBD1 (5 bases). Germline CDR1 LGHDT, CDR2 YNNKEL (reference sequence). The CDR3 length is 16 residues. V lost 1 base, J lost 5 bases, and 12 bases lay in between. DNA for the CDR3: TGTGCCAGCAGCCAAGTAGGGGCAGTGAATAATTCACCCCTCCACTTT. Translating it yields CASSQVGAVNNSPLHF.

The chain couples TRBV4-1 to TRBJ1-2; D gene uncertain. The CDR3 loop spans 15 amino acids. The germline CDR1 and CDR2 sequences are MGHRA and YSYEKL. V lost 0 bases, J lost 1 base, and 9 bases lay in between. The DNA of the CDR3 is TGCGCCAGCAGCCAAGATATGAGGTTTAACTATGGCTACACCTTC. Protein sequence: CASSQDMRFNYGYTF.

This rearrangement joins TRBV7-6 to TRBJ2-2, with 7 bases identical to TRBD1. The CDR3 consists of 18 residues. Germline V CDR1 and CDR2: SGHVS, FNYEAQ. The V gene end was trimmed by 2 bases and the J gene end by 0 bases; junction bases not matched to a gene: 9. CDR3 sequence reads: CASSLLHLTGPNTGELFF. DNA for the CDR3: TGTGCCAGCAGCTTACTTCACCTGACAGGGCCGAACACCGGGGAGCTGTTTTTT.

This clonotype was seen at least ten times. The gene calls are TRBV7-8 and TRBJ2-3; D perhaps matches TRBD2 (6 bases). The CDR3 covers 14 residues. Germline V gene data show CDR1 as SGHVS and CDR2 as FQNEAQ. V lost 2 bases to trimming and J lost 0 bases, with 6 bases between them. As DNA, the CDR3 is TGTGCCAGCAGCTTAACTAGCAGCACAGATACGCAGTATTTT. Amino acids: CASSLTSSTDTQYF.

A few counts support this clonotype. CDR3 nucleotides: TGTGCCAGCAGCTTAGGGTCACTAGCGGGAGCTGGGGAGACCCAGTACTTC. As protein: CASSLGSLAGAGETQYF. V gene TRBV7-9 combines with J gene TRBJ2-5, with TRBD2 matching 11 bases. V dropped 1 base and J dropped 5; count of bases not matched to a gene: 9. Germline V CDR1 and CDR2: SEHNR, FQNEAQ (reference sequence). The CDR3 spans 17 residues.

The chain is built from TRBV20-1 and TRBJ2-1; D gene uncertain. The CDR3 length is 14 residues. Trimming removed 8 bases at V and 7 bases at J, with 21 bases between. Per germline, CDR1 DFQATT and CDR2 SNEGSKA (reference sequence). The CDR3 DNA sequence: TGCAGTCCCGACCATTTGGCGCTTGAGAATGAGCAGTTCTTC. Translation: CSPDHLALENEQFF.

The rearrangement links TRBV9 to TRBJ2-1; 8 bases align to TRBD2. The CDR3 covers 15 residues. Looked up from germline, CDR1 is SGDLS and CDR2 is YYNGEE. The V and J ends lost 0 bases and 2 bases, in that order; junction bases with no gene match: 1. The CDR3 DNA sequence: TGTGCCAGCAGCGTAGAACTAGCGGCCTACAATGAGCAGTTCTTC. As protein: CASSVELAAYNEQFF.

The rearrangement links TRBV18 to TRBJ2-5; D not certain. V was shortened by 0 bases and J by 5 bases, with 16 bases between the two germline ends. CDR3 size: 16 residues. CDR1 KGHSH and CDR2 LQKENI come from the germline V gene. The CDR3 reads CASSPPVLEGLETQYF. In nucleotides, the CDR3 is TGTGCCAGCTCACCACCGGTATTGGAAGGATTGGAGACCCAGTACTTC.

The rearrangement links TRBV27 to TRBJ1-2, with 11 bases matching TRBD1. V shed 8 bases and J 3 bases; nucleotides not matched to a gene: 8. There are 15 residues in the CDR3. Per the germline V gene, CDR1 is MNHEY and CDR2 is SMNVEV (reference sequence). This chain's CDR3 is CASPPRTGGDYGYTF. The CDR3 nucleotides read TGTGCCAGCCCTCCGCGGACAGGGGGCGACTATGGCTACACCTTC.

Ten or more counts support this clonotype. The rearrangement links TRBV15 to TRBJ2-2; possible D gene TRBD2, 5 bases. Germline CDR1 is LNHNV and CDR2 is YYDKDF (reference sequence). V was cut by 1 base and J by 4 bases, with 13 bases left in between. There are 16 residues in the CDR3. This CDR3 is CATSRVRTAVTGELFF. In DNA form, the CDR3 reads TGTGCCACCAGCAGAGTGCGGACTGCAGTCACCGGGGAGCTGTTTTTT.

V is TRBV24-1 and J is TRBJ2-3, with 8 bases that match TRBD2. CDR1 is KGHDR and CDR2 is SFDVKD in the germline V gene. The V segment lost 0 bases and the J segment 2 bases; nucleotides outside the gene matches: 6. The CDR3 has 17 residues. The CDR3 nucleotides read TGTGCCACCAGTGATTTGCAGAGCGGGAGTTTCACAGATACGCAGTATTTT. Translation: CATSDLQSGSFTDTQYF.

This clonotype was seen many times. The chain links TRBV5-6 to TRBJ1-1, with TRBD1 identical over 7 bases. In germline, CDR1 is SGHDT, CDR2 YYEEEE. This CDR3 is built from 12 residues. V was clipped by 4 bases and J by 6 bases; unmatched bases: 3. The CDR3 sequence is CASSRTGAEAFF. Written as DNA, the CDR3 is TGTGCCAGCAGCCGTACAGGGGCTGAAGCTTTCTTT.

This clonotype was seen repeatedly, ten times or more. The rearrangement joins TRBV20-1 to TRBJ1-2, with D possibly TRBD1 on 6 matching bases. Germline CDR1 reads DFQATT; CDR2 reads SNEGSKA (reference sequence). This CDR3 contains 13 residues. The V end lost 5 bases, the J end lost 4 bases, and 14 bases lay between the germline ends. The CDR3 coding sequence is TGCAGTGCTCCCCCCGGAGGGGGCTATGGCTACACCTTC. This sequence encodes CSAPPGGGYGYTF.

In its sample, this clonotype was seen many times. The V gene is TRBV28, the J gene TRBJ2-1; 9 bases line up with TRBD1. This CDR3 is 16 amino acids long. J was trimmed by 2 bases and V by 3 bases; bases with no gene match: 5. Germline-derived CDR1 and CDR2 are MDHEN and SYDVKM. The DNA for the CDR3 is TGTGCCAGCAGTTTGCCAGGACAGGGGACCTACAATGAGCAGTTCTTC. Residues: CASSLPGQGTYNEQFF. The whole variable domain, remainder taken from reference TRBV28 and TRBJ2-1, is DVKVTQSSRYLVKRTGEKVFLECVQDMDHENMFWYRQDPGLGLRLIYFSYDVKMKEKGDIPEGYSVSREKKERFSLILESASTNQTSMYLCASSLPGQGTYNEQFFGPGTRLTVL.

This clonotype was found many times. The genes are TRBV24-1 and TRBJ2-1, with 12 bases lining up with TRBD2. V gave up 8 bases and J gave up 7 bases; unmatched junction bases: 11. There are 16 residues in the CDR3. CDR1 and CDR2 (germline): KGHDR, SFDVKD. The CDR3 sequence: CATIILTSGSPNEQFF. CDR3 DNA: TGTGCCACCATTATACTGACTAGCGGGAGCCCTAATGAGCAGTTCTTC.

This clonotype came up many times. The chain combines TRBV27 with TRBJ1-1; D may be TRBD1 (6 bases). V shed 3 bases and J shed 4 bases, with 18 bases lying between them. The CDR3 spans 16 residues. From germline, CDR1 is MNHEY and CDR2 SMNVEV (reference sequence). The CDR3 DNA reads TGTGCCAGCAGTTTGTCCCCGAGGGGGGGCGGCACTGAAGCTTTCTTT. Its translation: CASSLSPRGGGTEAFF.

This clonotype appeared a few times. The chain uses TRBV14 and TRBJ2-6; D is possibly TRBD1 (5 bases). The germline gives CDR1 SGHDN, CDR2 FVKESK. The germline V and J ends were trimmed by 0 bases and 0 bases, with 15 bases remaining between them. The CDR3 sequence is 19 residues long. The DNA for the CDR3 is TGTGCCAGCAGCCAAGATCGACCTCTCAGGGACTCTGGGGCCAACGTCCTGACTTTC. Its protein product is CASSQDRPLRDSGANVLTF.

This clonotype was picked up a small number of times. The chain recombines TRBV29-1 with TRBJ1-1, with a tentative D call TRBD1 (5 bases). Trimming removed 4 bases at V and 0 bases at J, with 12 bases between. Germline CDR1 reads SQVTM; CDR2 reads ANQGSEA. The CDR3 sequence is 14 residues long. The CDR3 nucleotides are TGCAGCGTTGCCCTGACAGCAATGAACACTGAAGCTTTCTTT. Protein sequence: CSVALTAMNTEAFF.

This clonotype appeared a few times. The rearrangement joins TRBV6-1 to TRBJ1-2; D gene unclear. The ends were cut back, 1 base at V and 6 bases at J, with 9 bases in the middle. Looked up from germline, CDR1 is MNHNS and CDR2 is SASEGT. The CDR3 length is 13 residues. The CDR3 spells CASSEVQRDGYTF. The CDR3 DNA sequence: TGTGCCAGCAGTGAAGTACAGAGGGATGGCTACACCTTC.

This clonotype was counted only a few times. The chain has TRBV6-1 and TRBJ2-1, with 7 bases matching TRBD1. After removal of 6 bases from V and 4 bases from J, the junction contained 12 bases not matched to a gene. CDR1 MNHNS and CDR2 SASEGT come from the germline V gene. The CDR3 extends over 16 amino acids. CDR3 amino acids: CASSPGDRTLYNEQFF. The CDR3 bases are TGTGCCAGCAGCCCCGGGGACAGAACATTATACAATGAGCAGTTCTTC.

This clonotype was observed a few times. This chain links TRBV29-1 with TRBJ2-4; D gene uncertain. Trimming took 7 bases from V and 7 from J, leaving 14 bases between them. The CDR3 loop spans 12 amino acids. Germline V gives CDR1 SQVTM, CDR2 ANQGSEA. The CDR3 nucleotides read TGCAGCGGGTCCGGACCAAAGAACATTCAGTACTTC. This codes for CSGSGPKNIQYF.

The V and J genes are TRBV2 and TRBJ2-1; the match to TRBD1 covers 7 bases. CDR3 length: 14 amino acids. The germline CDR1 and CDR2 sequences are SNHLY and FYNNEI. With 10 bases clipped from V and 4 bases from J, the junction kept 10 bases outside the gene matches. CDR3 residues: CATSRDRAYNEQFF. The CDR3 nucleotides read TGTGCCACCTCCCGGGACAGAGCATACAATGAGCAGTTCTTC.